The next 5 T cell receptor beta chains were all read from a single sample in a study of beta chain features in type 1 diabetes. Expressed TCRB transcripts were sequenced, since all the RNA that had been isolated was reverse transcribed. The data were produced by immunoSEQ multiplex PCR, yet TCRdb's version contains in-frame clones alone and is incomplete. The repertoire holds roughly 170,000 clones, about 13% seen once, with approximately 0.64% in the top ten. Source material: central memory CD4+ T cells from blood. These receptors were obtained from a woman younger than 35 in good health.

The chain links TRBV5-6 to TRBJ2-1; the D gene is possibly TRBD2 (6 bases). V shed 4 bases and J shed 7 bases, with 12 bases lying between them. CDR1 is SGHDT and CDR2 is YYEEEE in the germline V gene. The CDR3 loop spans 13 amino acids. The CDR3 is CASSRRVVNEQFF. In DNA form, the CDR3 reads TGTGCCAGCAGCCGGAGGGTCGTTAATGAGCAGTTCTTC. Using reference TRBV5-6 and TRBJ2-1 for the parts outside the CDR3, the full variable domain is DAGVTQSPTHLIKTRGQQVTLRCSPKSGHDTVSWYQQALGQGPQFIFQYYEEEERQRGNFPDRFSGHQFPNYSSELNVNALLLGDSALYLCASSRRVVNEQFFGPGTRLTVL.

The V call is TRBV25-1, the J call TRBJ2-5, with a weak D call TRBD1 (5 bases). The V end was cut by 3 bases, the J end by 7 bases, with 12 bases between. This CDR3 is built from 13 residues. Germline V gives CDR1 MGHDK, CDR2 SYGVNS. The CDR3, as DNA: TGTGCCAGCAGTGATGGGGCCAGGATGACCCAGTACTTC. Translated, it gives CASSDGARMTQYF.

The genes are TRBV11-2 and TRBJ2-1; 9 nucleotides match TRBD2. Per the germline V gene, CDR1 is SGHAT and CDR2 is FQNNGV. The CDR3 is 17 residues long. The V gene end was trimmed by 0 bases and the J gene end by 0 bases; junction bases not matched to a gene: 3. CDR3 amino acids: CASSLDRTSVSYNEQFF. CDR3 nucleotide sequence: TGTGCCAGCAGCTTAGATCGGACTAGCGTCTCCTACAATGAGCAGTTCTTC.

This clone has just a few counts. The V gene is TRBV12-5, the J gene TRBJ2-1, with TRBD2 matching 10 bases. J was trimmed by 4 bases and V by 5 bases; bases with no gene match: 5. The V gene's germline CDR1 is LGHNT and CDR2 FRNRAP. The CDR3 length is 15 residues. The CDR3 loop reads CASGPGTSEYNEQFF. The CDR3 region has the DNA TGTGCTAGTGGTCCCGGGACTAGCGAGTACAATGAGCAGTTCTTC.

This clone came up a few times. This chain connects TRBV28 to TRBJ2-5, with 8 nucleotides matching TRBD1. The CDR3 extends over 13 amino acids. Germline V gene lookup returns CDR1 MDHEN and CDR2 SYDVKM. Trimming removed 10 bases from V and 0 bases from J; junction bases left unmatched: 4. The CDR3 region has the DNA TGTGCCACTGGACAGGGCGACCAAGAGACCCAGTACTTC. Encoded protein: CATGQGDQETQYF.